This is a list of T cell receptor beta chains from one sample in a study of blood T cell repertoires in COVID-19. Here immunoSEQ multiplex PCR was the method, and the copy in TCRdb shows in-frame clones only, minus some. Among 50,000 or so clones listed, more than 80% were seen once. Sequencing was carried out using peripheral blood. These receptors all stem from a woman in her sixties with acute or convalescent COVID-19. Both conserved end residues are part of each CDR3. Fields, in order: clone size, V gene, D gene, J gene, CDR3 DNA, CDR3 protein. The D gene is left open where the match is weak. Clone size is stated in some rows and not others, as once, few, many or a class when expanded.

>-|TRBV5-4|-|TRBJ1-4
TGTGCCAGCAGCCCTGGGGCGCGTGCAACTAATGAAAAACTGTTTTTT
CASSPGARATNEKLFF
>-|TRBV12-3/TRBV12-4|-|TRBJ1-2
TGTGCCAGCCACTCAAACTACCTTTATGGCTACACCTTC
CASHSNYLYGYTF
>-|TRBV4-2|-|TRBJ2-1
TGTGCCAGCAGCCCAACGGGGGGCTTCTACAATGAGCAGTTCTTC
CASSPTGGFYNEQFF
>-|TRBV19|TRBD1|TRBJ1-5
TGTGCCAGTAGATGGGACAGGGATGGCCAGCCCCAGCATTTT
CASRWDRDGQPQHF
>-|TRBV20-1|-|TRBJ1-2
TGCAGGGTACCGGGTGGCTATGGCTACACCTTC
CRVPGGYGYTF
>once|TRBV28|TRBD2|TRBJ2-1
TGTGCCAGCATGGGGGGGAGCTCCTACAATGAGCAGTTCTTC
CASMGGSSYNEQFF
>-|TRBV18|TRBD1|TRBJ1-2
TGTGCCAGCTCACCGGGAGGACAGGGGGCACAAGGCTACACCTTC
CASSPGGQGAQGYTF
>few|TRBV5-1|TRBD2|TRBJ2-7
TGCGCCAGCAGCTTGGAGGTCTCTAGCGGAGCAAGCAGCGAGCAGTACTTC
CASSLEVSSGASSEQYF
>-|TRBV24-1|TRBD1|TRBJ1-2
TGTGCCACCAGTGACACGGGACAGACAGGAGGCTACACCTTC
CATSDTGQTGGYTF
>-|TRBV5-5|-|TRBJ2-7
TGTGCCAGCAGCTCCGCGGTGGCTACCTCTAACGAGCAGTACTTC
CASSSAVATSNEQYF
>-|TRBV10-3|-|TRBJ1-4
TGTGCCATCAGGGGGGGGAGGGATGAAAAACTGTTTTTT
CAIRGGRDEKLFF
>-|TRBV5-6|-|TRBJ2-1
TGTGCCAGCAAACAAGCGTCTGAGCAGTTCTTC
CASKQASEQFF
>once|TRBV7-8|TRBD1|TRBJ2-7
TGTGCCAGCAGCTTACCCCCGGGACAGGCCTACGAGCAGTACTTC
CASSLPPGQAYEQYF
>-|TRBV7-6|-|TRBJ2-7
TGTGCCAGCAGCTACGGAAGGGGCGAGCAGTACTTC
CASSYGRGEQYF